This TCR beta chain is drawn from a study of cytomegalovirus exposure and HLA in healthy donors (TCRdb year 2017). With regard to the full study: In an earlier analysis of approximately 500 of the donors, 276 Gb of sequence data and 90 million to 120 million unique TCR beta sequences from roughly 180 million T cells were reported. The number of typed donors differed by locus: 629-630 for A, B, C, DRB1 and DQB1; 522 for DQA1; around 610 for DPA1; and roughly 490 for DPB1. Of the 300 to 450 genotyped donors, approximately 83% fell in the genetic ancestry cluster associated with self-reported Caucasian donors. The study was designed to test whether signatures of past pathogen exposure could be identified by cataloging public T cell receptors. On average, approximately 250,000 unique TCR beta nucleotide sequences were sequenced per donor among 398 genotyped donors of the cohort, with around 19% of those sequences being non-productive. Both class I and class II loci were covered by HLA typing, at four-digit resolution. To predict cytomegalovirus infection status, the study brought together high-throughput TCR immunosequencing, statistical association of individual TCRs with disease status, and machine learning. In an earlier analysis of a few hundred of the donors, high-throughput TCR beta sequencing was used to judge whether each TCR beta V gene segment behaved as functional or pseudogenic. To study patterns of TCR occurrence, a later analysis re-analyzed previously published TCR beta repertoires from 650 to 750 donors and added high-resolution HLA genotyping. Using immunosequencing, the study profiled T cell repertoires from 500 to 800 subjects and related those repertoires to cytomegalovirus serostatus. In addition to the first cohort of about 650 subjects, a separate validation cohort of under 150 different subjects was used. Genome-wide SNP genotypes for about 65% of the roughly 670 donors were used in a later genetic analysis, which treated that subset as a discovery cohort. An early release covering approximately 600 HLA-typed donors comprised approximately 290 gigabases of sequencing data and approximately 85 million unique TCR sequences. All discovery cohort repertoires had been generated on a single sequencing platform. Rather than drawing on any new phenotypic data, the later analysis identified candidate immune exposures from TCR beta sequences and the way those sequences occurred across donors. Donor age, sex, ethnicity and CMV serostatus were compiled together with the repertoire data. A few DR-DQ haplotypes were treated as single units for association and clustering because of strong linkage in the cohort. The study at large found these results: Compared with equally common non-associated chains, HLA-associated TCR beta chains in a later analysis were more clonally expanded and had lower generation probabilities. In a later analysis, most CMV-associated TCR beta chains were found to appear HLA-restricted, with HLA associations seemingly driven largely by CMV exposure. According to a later analysis, parvovirus B19, influenza, CMV and Epstein-Barr virus appeared linked to several top co-occurrence clusters. Because HLA typing was missing for some donors at each locus, association tests included only the typed subset. Immune exposure information for the cohort was limited to CMV serostatus. Roughly uniform sequencing depth across donors was assumed in presence/absence analyses, although this assumption may not hold. A later analysis found that TCR association rates varied across HLA loci, with DRB1 alleles showing the most associated TCRs and HLA-C alleles the fewest. Correlated functional status among segregating V segments might be attributable to linkage disequilibrium, but an unknown experimental factor could not be ruled out. Specific HLA alleles were associated with 16,951 TCR beta sequences at a false discovery rate of 0.05 in a later analysis. In the study, some 160 TCR beta chains were listed as associated with cytomegalovirus. The classifier was reported to diagnose cytomegalovirus status with high specificity and sensitivity in both the original cohort and the validation cohort. V-gene and J-gene trimming of TCR beta chains was associated with a missense DCLRE1C variant in a later genetic analysis, and the association was replicated in an independent cohort. A few of the identified cytomegalovirus-associated TCR beta chains were confirmed in vitro to be specific for cytomegalovirus antigens. In an earlier analysis of 587 of the donors, most TCR beta V segments appeared in productive rearrangements about 90% or about 30% of the time, broadly matching IMGT annotations. In a later genetic analysis, fewer N-insertions in productive TCRs were reported among donors in an Asian-associated ancestry cluster than the roughly 700-donor mean. It was suggested by the authors that the approach could potentially be generalized to other disease states and immunological phenotypes. Across donors, most TCR sequences were observed very rarely, whereas some public TCRs were present in many individuals. Some IMGT-functional V segments, including TRBV6-2 and TRBV6-3, could not be distinguished by the 87-base-pair reads and were therefore excluded. The earlier analysis of fewer than 750 of the donors excluded approximately 15 rarely observed V segments, including chromosome 9 orphons, because counts were too low. The cohort was sequenced for TCR beta chains only, and without alpha or paired-chain data the features that could be detected were limited. A further reported finding was that TCR beta sequences accurately predicted the HLA-A and HLA-B alleles for most subjects in the first cohort. A cluster of highly shared sequence variants was judged likely to be a technical artifact of the sequencing pipeline. Assigning TCR associations to individual alleles was difficult when HLA alleles, especially DR and DQ, strongly co-occurred.

Trimming costs V 0 bases and J 3 bases, and their ends lie 9 bases apart. Its CDR3 holds 15 amino acids, cysteine through phenylalanine. The DNA shown is the 45-base CDR3, in frame from base 1. CDR1 and CDR2, per the germline V gene, are MNHNS and SASEGT. In total, 630 or so healthy bone marrow donors made up the cohort. At the time of sampling, all cohort members were nominally healthy, though unrecorded immune exposures were likely present. The donor was CMV seropositive and belonged to the group of more than 250 seropositive cohort members. Every donor gave a peripheral blood sample, and the peripheral blood mononuclear cells from that sample were used for TCR beta sequencing. Genomic DNA was extracted from the blood cell samples with the Qiagen DNeasy Blood Extraction Kit. Receptor amplification or capture employed the immunoSEQ multiplex PCR assay. A mixture of 60 forward primers for TCR Vbeta segments and 13 reverse primers for TCR Jbeta segments was used in the multiplex PCR. A multiplex PCR assay on genomic DNA amplified the CDR3 region of rearranged TCR beta genes. The Illumina HiSeq System was used to sequence the amplified TCR beta libraries as 87-base-pair reads. The authors' analysis ran thus. In a later analysis, roughly 80 million unique TCR beta chains were counted across the approximately 620 repertoires, and roughly 10 million of these chains were shared by at least two donors. A nearest-neighbor algorithm error-corrected the raw reads and collapsed the reads into unique sequences, merging closely related sequences to remove PCR and sequencing errors. To assign V, D and J gene segments, CDR3 sequences were aligned to IMGT reference sequences. For a sequence to be retained, a match of at least six nucleotides to both a V gene segment and a J gene segment was required. Rearrangements were called productive when the CDR3 lacked stop codons and stayed in frame with V and J; all others were non-productive. CDR3 was defined according to IMGT convention as the region running from the second conserved V-encoded cysteine to the conserved J-encoded phenylalanine. The earlier analysis of about 590 of the donors excluded sequences that lacked an unambiguous match to a single V gene segment. An earlier analysis of several hundred of the donors called V segments functional above 56.7% productive rearrangements and segregating when the between-donor standard deviation exceeded 5%. A statistical classification framework was built to diagnose cytomegalovirus status from the catalog of TCR beta chain sequences. V and J gene assignment, in a later analysis, came from comparing TCR nucleotide sequences with IMGT/GENE-DB human TR gene sequences. In a later analysis, CDR3 sequences and most-parsimonious VDJ recombination scenarios were assigned using the TCRdist pipeline. In a later analysis, every TCR beta chain was defined by the combination of its CDR3 amino acid sequence and its V-gene family, and reads without a unique V-gene family were dropped. A later analysis removed 500 to 600 highly shared, low-generation-probability nucleotide sequences to deal with suspected cross-contamination and a sequencing artifact. In a later analysis, a clonal expansion index for each public chain was calculated from normalized within-repertoire ranks of inferred template counts. In a later analysis, generation probabilities were computed using a VDJ recombination model fitted to out-of-frame rearrangements, and the results were checked against IGoR. In a later analysis, hypergeometric tests were used to score TCR-TCR, TCR-HLA and TCR-CMV co-occurrence, with a repertoire-size bias correction applied to TCR pairs. False discovery rates were estimated in a later analysis by permuting HLA or CMV assignments 20 times. In a later analysis, co-occurring TCRs were grouped with DBSCAN, and TCRdist sequence similarity was added when clustering was performed within HLA-allele-positive subsets. Co-occurrence clustering excluded repertoires with fewer than 30,000 or more than 120,000 public chains, plus five with anomalous nucleotide sharing. This immuneACCESS table, as held by TCRdb, lists in-frame sequences with V and J called but not all clones. Of the missing ones, under half trace to an unresolved V gene in checked studies; the others have no known cause. D and trimming were read from the DNA, whereas the V and J calls and clone size are those reported in that table. In this sample's table one finds roughly 76,000 clones. About 2.4% of the sample is in the top ten clones.

Comment on this clone: The antigen it binds to is not known.

Sequenced input: PBMCs. The TCR sequence derives from a female donor in good health and CMV-seropositive. The sequence is built from TRBV6-1 and TRBJ2-4; the best D guess is TRBD1, with 5 bases matching. The CDR3 protein sequence reads: CASSEARQGKNIQYF. At the DNA level, the sequence is TGTGCCAGCAGTGAAGCTCGGCAGGGCAAAAACATTCAGTACTTC.